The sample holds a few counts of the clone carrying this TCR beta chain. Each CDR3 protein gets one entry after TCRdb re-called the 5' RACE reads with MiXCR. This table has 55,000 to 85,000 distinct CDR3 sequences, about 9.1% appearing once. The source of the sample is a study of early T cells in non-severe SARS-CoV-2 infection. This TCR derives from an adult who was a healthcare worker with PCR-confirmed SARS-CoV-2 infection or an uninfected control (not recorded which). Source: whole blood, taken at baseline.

This CDR3 is CASSRSGIMNTEAFF. CDR3 bases: TGCGCCAGCAGCCGATCAGGGATCATGAACACTGAAGCTTTCTTT. The rearrangement uses TRBV4-1 and TRBJ1-1; D perhaps matches TRBD1 (5 bases). This CDR3 is 15 amino acids long. Looked up from germline, CDR1 is MGHRA and CDR2 is YSYEKL. V gave up 4 bases and J gave up 0 bases, with 12 bases separating them.